By sample fraction, the clone carrying this T cell receptor beta chain is medium-sized. Its antigen is not identified. The data originate from a study of circulating CD8 cells and anti-PD-1 response in melanoma. From live CD3+CD8+TCRalphabeta+ cells, four PD-1 and/or TIGIT subsets were sorted. Germline CDR1 LGHNA, CDR2 YSLEER. V lost 1 base, J lost 1 base, and 9 bases lay in between. The CDR3 extends over 15 amino acids. TCR libraries were prepared from around 15 ng of total RNA with the QIAseq Immune Repertoire TCR panel. TCRdb re-called the reads with MiXCR, one entry per CDR3 protein. The sample holds roughly 1,400 distinct CDR3 sequences; around 8% are singletons and the top ten take roughly 5%. Whole-study findings and limits: Experiments were generally run without replicates. Diversity ranked highest in DNEG and lowest in TIGIT subsets.

The source of this sequence is a human donor with melanoma. The sequenced sample was CD8+ T cells from PBMCs, obtained at baseline or after one month of anti-PD-1 therapy (not recorded which). V is TRBV4-3 and J is TRBJ2-3; weak D call: TRBD2 (6 bases). The CDR3 sequence: CASSQASGGTDTQYF. The CDR3 nucleotides read TGCGCCAGCAGCCAAGCTTCGGGGGGCACAGATACGCAGTATTTT.